This entry lists 11 T cell receptor beta chains sequenced from one sample in a study of OX40 agonist ivuxolimab in advanced cancers. The assay was immunoSEQ multiplex PCR, and TCRdb's table has in-frame clones only and misses some. The sample has fewer than 45,000 clones; around 90% are singletons. The sequencing used CD4+ or CD8+ T cells sorted from blood, collected in a trial of the OX40 agonist ivuxolimab. The origin of the receptors is an adult with an advanced solid tumor such as melanoma, head and neck, liver or kidney cancer.

This chain uses TRBV19 with TRBJ2-1; 10 bases are a match to TRBD2. Germline values: CDR1 LNHDA, CDR2 SQIVND (reference sequence). J gave up 10 bases and V 4 bases, and 10 bases lay outside the gene matches. The CDR3 covers 15 residues. The CDR3 spells CASSSPRTSGIEQFF. CDR3 bases: TGTGCCAGTAGTAGCCCCAGGACTAGCGGTATCGAGCAGTTCTTC.

Note on this clone: This sample also contains other DNA sequences that code for the same CDR3. This sequence joins TRBV28 and TRBJ2-7; 9 positions match TRBD1. The germline V gene has CDR1 MDHEN and CDR2 SYDVKM. Unmatched junction bases numbered 6, after V lost 0 bases and J lost 6 bases. CDR3 length: 15 amino acids. The CDR3 here is CASSLWAGQGSEQYF. The CDR3 region has the DNA TGTGCCAGCAGTTTATGGGCGGGACAGGGCTCCGAGCAGTACTTC.

This sequence joins TRBV5-1 and TRBJ2-1; the match to TRBD1 covers 10 bases. CDR3 length: 14 residues. CDR1 SGHRS and CDR2 YFSETQ come from the germline V gene. With 0 bases clipped from V and 7 bases from J, the junction kept 1 base outside the gene matches. CDR3 coding DNA: TGCGCCAGCAGCTTGGGGGACAGGGGAAATGAGCAGTTCTTC. It translates to CASSLGDRGNEQFF.

The chain couples TRBV27 to TRBJ2-2; the D is unclear. The CDR3 is 15 residues long. Trimming removed 5 bases from V and 2 bases from J, with 12 bases in between. Germline V lookup: CDR1 MNHEY, CDR2 SMNVEV (reference sequence). For the CDR3, the DNA is TGTGCCAGCAGTCGGGTAGGAGCTAACACCGGGGAGCTGTTTTTT. Protein product: CASSRVGANTGELFF.

The V gene is TRBV28, the J gene TRBJ1-5; 7 bases line up with TRBD1. Germline CDR1 reads MDHEN; CDR2 reads SYDVKM. The CDR3 is made up of 12 amino acids. With 4 bases clipped from V and 7 bases from J, the junction kept 1 base outside the gene matches. This CDR3 reads CASSSGGQPQHF. The CDR3 DNA reads as TGTGCCAGCAGTTCAGGGGGACAGCCCCAGCATTTT.

CDR3 nucleotide sequence: TGTGCCAGCAGTTCCCTCCGGGACGGTAACATTCAGTACTTC. This encodes CASSSLRDGNIQYF. This chain uses TRBV28 with TRBJ2-4, with D tentatively TRBD1 or TRBD2 (5 bases each). The CDR3 length is 14 residues. V was cut by 4 bases and J by 7 bases, with 14 bases left in between. Germline V gene lookup returns CDR1 MDHEN and CDR2 SYDVKM.

J is TRBJ2-7 and V is TRBV9; TRBD1 matches 9 bases. Germline CDR1 is SGDLS and CDR2 is YYNGEE. The CDR3 runs 15 residues. The V and J ends lost 3 bases and 6 bases, in that order; junction bases with no gene match: 10. CDR3 bases: TGTGCCAGCAGCGGTGGGGGACAGGGTCATGGCGAGCAGTACTTC. It encodes CASSGGGQGHGEQYF.

The V call is TRBV7-9, the J call TRBJ2-2; D unresolved. Per germline, CDR1 SEHNR and CDR2 FQNEAQ (reference sequence). V was pared by 2 bases and J by 2 bases, with 12 bases between. The CDR3 is 16 amino acids. The CDR3 coding sequence is TGTGCCAGCAGCTTAATTTTACCTGCTAACACCGGGGAGCTGTTTTTT. It codes for CASSLILPANTGELFF. Together with reference TRBV7-9 and TRBJ2-2, the CDR3 gives the full variable domain: DTGVSQNPRHKITKRGQNVTFRCDPISEHNRLYWYRQTLGQGPEFLTYFQNEAQLEKSRLLSDRFSAERPKGSFSTLEIQRTEQGDSAMYLCASSLILPANTGELFFGEGSRLTVL.

This clone came up a few times. The chain uses TRBV19 and TRBJ2-2; 10 bases match TRBD1. The CDR3 covers 13 residues. J gave up 7 bases and V 10 bases, and 6 bases lay outside the gene matches. The germline V gene encodes CDR1 LNHDA and CDR2 SQIVND (reference sequence). The CDR3 DNA reads TGTGCCACTAGGGACAGGGGCGTCGGGGAGCTGTTTTTT. It is translated as CATRDRGVGELFF.

The CDR3: CASTLGGSSGGYEKLFF. The CDR3 DNA follows: TGTGCCAGCACCCTTGGGGGTTCTTCAGGGGGCTATGAAAAACTGTTTTTT. The chain carries TRBV5-5 and TRBJ1-4; TRBD1 matches at 8 bases. This CDR3 is built from 17 residues. After removal of 6 bases from V and 6 bases from J, the junction contained 16 bases not matched to a gene. The germline CDR1 and CDR2 sequences are SGHKS and YYEKEE (reference sequence).

This clone was observed a handful of times. The chain combines TRBV19 with TRBJ2-7, with 12 bases that match TRBD1. This CDR3 is 14 amino acids long. V shed 7 bases, J shed 7 bases, and the junction held 8 bases outside the gene matches. Germline V gives CDR1 LNHDA, CDR2 SQIVND (reference sequence). The CDR3 coding sequence is TGTGCCAGTACCCTGGGACAGGGGGCGGGGGAGCAGTACTTC. Translation gives CASTLGQGAGEQYF.